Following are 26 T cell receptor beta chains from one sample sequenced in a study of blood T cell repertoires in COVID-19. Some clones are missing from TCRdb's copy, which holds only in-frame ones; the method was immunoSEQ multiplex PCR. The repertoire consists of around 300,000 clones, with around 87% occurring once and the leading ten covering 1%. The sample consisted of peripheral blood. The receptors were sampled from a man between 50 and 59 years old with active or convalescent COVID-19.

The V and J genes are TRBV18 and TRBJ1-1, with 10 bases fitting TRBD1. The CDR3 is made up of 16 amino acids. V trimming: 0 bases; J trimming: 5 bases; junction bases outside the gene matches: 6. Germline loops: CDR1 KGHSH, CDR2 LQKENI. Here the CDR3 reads CASSPPGQGVGTEAFF. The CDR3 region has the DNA TGTGCCAGCTCACCACCTGGACAGGGGGTTGGGACTGAAGCTTTCTTT.

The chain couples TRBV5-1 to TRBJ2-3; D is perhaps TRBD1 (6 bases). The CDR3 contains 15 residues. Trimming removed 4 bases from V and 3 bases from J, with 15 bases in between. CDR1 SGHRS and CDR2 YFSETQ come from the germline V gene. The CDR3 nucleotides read TGCGCCAGCAGCAACAGGGAGACGAGGACAGATACGCAGTATTTT. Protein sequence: CASSNRETRTDTQYF.

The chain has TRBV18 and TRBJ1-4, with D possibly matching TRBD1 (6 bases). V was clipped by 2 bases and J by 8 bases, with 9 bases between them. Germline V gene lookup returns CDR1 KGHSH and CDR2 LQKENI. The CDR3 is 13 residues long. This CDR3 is CASSPGTTEKLFF. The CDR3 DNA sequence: TGTGCCAGCTCACCAGGGACAACCGAAAAACTGTTTTTT.

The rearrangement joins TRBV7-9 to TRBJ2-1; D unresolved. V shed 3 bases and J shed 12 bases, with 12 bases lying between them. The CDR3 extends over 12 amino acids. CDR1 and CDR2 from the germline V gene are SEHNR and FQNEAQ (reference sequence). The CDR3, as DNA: TGTGCCAGCAGCTTTACTTCTTATGGGCAGTTCTTC. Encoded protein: CASSFTSYGQFF.

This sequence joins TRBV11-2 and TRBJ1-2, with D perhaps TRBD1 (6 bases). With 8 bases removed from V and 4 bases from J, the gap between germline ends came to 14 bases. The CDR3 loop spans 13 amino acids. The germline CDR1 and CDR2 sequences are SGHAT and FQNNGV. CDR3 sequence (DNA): TGTGCCAGCTCAGGGGCAGATCCCTATGGCTACACCTTC. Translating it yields CASSGADPYGYTF.

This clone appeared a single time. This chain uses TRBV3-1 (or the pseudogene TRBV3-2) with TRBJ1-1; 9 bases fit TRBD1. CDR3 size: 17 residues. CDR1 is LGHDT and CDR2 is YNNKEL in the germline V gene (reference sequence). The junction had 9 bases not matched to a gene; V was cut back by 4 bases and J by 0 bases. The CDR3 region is CASSPFPGQGLNTEAFF. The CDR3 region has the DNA TGTGCCAGCAGCCCCTTCCCGGGACAGGGACTGAACACTGAAGCTTTCTTT.

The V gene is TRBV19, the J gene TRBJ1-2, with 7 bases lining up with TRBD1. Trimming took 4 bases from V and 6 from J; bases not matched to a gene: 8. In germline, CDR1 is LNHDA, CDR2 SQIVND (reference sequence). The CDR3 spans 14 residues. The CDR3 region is CASSTRQGYDGYTF. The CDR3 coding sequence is TGTGCCAGTAGTACGCGACAGGGCTACGATGGCTACACCTTC.

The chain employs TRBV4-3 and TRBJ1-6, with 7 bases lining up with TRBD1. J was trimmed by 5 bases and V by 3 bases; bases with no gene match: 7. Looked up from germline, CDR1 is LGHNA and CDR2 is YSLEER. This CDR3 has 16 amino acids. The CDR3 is CASSHHSTGNNSPLHF. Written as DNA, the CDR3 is TGCGCCAGCAGCCACCACTCGACAGGGAATAATTCACCCCTCCACTTT.

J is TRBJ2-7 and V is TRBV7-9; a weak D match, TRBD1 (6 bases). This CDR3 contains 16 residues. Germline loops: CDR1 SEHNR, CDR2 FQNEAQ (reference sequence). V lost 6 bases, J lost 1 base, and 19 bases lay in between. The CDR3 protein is CASSYAPGQGSYEQYF. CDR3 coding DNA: TGTGCCAGCAGTTACGCCCCGGGGCAGGGGTCCTACGAGCAGTACTTC.

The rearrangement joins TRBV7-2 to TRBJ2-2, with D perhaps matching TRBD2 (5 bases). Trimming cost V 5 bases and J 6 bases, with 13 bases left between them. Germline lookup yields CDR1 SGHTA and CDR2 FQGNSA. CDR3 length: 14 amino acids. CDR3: CASSPTGGSGELFF. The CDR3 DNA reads TGTGCCAGCAGCCCGACTGGCGGGTCCGGGGAGCTGTTTTTT.

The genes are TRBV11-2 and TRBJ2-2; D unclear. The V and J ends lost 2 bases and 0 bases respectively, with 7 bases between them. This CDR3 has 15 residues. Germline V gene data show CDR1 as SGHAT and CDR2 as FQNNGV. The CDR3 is CASSLMAANTGELFF. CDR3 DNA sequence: TGTGCCAGCAGCTTAATGGCAGCGAACACCGGGGAGCTGTTTTTT.

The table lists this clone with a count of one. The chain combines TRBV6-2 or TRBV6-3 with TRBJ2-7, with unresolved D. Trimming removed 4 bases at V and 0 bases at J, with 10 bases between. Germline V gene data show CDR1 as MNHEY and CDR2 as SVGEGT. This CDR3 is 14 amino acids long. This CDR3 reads CASSFGLSSYEQYF. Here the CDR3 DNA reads TGTGCCAGCAGTTTCGGTTTGAGCTCCTACGAGCAGTACTTC.

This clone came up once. This CDR3 reads CASSQEGQGHPIQYF. The CDR3 DNA follows: TGTGCCAGCAGCCAAGAGGGACAGGGTCATCCCATTCAGTACTTC. This sequence joins TRBV3-1 (or the pseudogene TRBV3-2) and TRBJ2-4, with 9 bases matching TRBD1. In germline, CDR1 is LGHDT, CDR2 YNNKEL (reference sequence). The CDR3 extends over 15 amino acids. The J segment lost 9 bases and the V segment lost 0 bases, leaving 6 bases of the junction unmatched.

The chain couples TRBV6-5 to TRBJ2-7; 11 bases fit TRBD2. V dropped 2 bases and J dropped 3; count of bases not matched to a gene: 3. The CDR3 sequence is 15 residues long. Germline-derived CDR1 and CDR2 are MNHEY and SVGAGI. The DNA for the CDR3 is TGTGCCAGCAGTTACGCGGGACTAGCGGTCTACGAGCAGTACTTC. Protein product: CASSYAGLAVYEQYF.

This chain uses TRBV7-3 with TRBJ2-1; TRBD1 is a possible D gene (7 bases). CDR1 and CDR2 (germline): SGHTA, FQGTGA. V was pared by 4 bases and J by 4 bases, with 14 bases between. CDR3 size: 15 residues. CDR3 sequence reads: CASSSPGGQYNEQFF. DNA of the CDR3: TGTGCCAGCAGCTCCCCCGGGGGACAGTACAATGAGCAGTTCTTC.

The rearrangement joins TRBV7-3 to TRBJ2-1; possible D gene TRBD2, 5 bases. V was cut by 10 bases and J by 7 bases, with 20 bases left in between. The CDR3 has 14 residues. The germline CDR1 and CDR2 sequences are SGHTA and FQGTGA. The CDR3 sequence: CATSSGASRNEQFF. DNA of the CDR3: TGTGCCACCTCTTCCGGTGCTAGCAGGAATGAGCAGTTCTTC.

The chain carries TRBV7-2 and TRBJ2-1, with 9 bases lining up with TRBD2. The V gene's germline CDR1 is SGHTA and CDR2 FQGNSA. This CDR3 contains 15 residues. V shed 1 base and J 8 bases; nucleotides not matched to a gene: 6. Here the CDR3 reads CASSLGLAGMDEQFF. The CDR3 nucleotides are TGTGCCAGCAGCTTAGGGCTAGCGGGGATGGATGAGCAGTTCTTC.

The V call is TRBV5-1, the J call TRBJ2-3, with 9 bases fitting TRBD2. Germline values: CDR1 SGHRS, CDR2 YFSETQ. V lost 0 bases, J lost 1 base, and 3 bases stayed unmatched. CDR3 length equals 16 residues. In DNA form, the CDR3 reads TGCGCCAGCAGCTTGGTAGTAGCGGGGGGCACAGATACGCAGTATTTT. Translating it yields CASSLVVAGGTDTQYF.

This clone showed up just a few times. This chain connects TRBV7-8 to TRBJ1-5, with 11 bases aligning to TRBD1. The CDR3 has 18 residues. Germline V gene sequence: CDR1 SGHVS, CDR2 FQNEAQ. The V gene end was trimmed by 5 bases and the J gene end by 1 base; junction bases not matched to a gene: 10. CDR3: CASSTRDRGSLSNQPQHF. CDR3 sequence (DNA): TGTGCCAGCAGCACCCGGGACAGGGGGTCCCTAAGCAATCAGCCCCAGCATTTT.

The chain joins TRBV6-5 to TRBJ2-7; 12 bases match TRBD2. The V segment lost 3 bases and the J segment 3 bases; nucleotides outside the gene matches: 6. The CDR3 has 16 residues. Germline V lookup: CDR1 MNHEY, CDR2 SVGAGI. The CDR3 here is CASSYQTSGRNYEQYF. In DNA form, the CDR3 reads TGTGCCAGCAGTTATCAAACTAGCGGGAGGAACTACGAGCAGTACTTC.

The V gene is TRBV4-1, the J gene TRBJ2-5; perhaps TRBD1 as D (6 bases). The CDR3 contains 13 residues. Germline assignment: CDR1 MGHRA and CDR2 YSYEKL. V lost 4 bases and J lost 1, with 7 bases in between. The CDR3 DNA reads TGCGCCAGCAGCCGGGGGCCCCAAGAGACCCAGTACTTC. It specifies CASSRGPQETQYF.

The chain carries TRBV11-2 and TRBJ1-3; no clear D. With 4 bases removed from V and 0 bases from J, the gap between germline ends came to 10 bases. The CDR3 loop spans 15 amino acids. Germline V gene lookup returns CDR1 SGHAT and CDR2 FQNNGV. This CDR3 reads CASSYQLPSGNTIYF. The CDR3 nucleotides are TGTGCCAGCAGCTACCAACTCCCCTCTGGAAACACCATATATTTT.

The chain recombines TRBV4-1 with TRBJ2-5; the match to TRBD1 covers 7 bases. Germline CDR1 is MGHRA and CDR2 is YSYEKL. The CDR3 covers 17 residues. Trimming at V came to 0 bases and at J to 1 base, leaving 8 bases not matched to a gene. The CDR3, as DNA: TGCGCCAGCAGCCAAGATTACCCCCGACAGGGCCAAGAGACCCAGTACTTC. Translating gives CASSQDYPRQGQETQYF.

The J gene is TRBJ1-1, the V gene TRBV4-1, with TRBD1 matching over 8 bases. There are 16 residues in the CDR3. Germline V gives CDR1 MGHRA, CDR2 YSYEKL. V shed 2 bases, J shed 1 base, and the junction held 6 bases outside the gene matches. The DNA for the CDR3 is TGCGCCAGCAGCCAATATTTACAGGGGGAGAACACTGAAGCTTTCTTT. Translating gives CASSQYLQGENTEAFF.

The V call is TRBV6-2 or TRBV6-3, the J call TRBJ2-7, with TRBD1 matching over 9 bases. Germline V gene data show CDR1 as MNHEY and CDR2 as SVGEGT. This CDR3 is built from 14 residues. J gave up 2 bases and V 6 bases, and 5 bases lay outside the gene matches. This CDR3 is CASSPRQGAYEQYF. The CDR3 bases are TGTGCCAGCAGCCCCAGACAGGGGGCCTACGAGCAGTACTTC.

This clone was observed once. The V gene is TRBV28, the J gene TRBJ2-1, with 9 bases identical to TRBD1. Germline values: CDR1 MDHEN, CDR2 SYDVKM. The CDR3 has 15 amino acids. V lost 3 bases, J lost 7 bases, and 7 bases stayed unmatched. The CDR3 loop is CASSFYGQGSNEQFF. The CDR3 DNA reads TGTGCCAGCAGTTTTTACGGACAGGGGTCGAATGAGCAGTTCTTC. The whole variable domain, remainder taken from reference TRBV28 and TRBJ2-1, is DVKVTQSSRYLVKRTGEKVFLECVQDMDHENMFWYRQDPGLGLRLIYFSYDVKMKEKGDIPEGYSVSREKKERFSLILESASTNQTSMYLCASSFYGQGSNEQFFGPGTRLTVL.